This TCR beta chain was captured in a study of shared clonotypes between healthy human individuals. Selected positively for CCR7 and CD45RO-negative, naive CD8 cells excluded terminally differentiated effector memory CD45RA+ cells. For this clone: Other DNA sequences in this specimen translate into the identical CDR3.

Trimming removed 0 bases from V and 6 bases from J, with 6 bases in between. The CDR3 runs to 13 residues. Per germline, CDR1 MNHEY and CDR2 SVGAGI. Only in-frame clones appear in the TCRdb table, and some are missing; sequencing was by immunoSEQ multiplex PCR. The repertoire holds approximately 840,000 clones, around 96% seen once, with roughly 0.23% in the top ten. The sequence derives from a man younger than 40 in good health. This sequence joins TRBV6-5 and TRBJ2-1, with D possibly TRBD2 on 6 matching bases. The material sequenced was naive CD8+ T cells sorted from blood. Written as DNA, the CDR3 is TGTGCCAGCAGTTACTCGACTAGCAATGAGCAGTTCTTC. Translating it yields CASSYSTSNEQFF.